Listed below are T cell receptor beta chains from one sample, sequenced in a study of blood T cell repertoires in COVID-19. Libraries were prepared by immunoSEQ multiplex PCR; TCRdb keeps only in-frame clonotypes and omits some of them. The sample gives about 200,000 clones, about four fifths of which show up once; 4.5% to 5.5% is in the top ten. The sample was peripheral blood. The receptors derive from a woman in her seventies with active or convalescent COVID-19. CDR3s leave out the opening cysteine and the closing phenylalanine or tryptophan. A D gene is named only where the DNA matches it firmly.

TRBJ2-1	TRBV19	-	ASTPTSVSFDEQF
TRBJ2-1	TRBV3-1/TRBV3-2	-	ASSQGTEVNEQF
TRBJ2-2	TRBV9	TRBD2	ASSVGAGTTGELF
TRBJ2-1	TRBV2	-	ASRYPDNEQF
TRBJ2-1	TRBV9	TRBD2	ASSVGQLAGASNEQF
TRBJ2-1	TRBV7-9	TRBD2	ASSLVLDGLAGGRSEQF
TRBJ2-5	TRBV28	-	ASSSQLIGTQY
TRBJ2-2	TRBV6-4	-	ASSLDTNTGELF
TRBJ1-1	TRBV7-9	-	ASSLVVGAGRTEAF
TRBJ1-2	TRBV13	TRBD1	ASSRNRGFNYGYT
TRBJ1-3	TRBV28	TRBD1	ASRTGGQGSGNTIY
TRBJ1-1	TRBV2	-	ASSSTNTEAF
TRBJ2-6	TRBV5-1	-	ASSLDSSGANVLT
TRBJ1-2	TRBV30	-	AWSPAGYYGYT
TRBJ2-3	TRBV11-2	-	ASSPTGDTQY
TRBJ2-7	TRBV4-2	-	ASSQERLSYEQY
TRBJ2-3	TRBV29-1	TRBD2	SGGLAGGRTDTQY
TRBJ1-2	TRBV28	TRBD1	ASSLSRTRGFGYT
TRBJ2-3	TRBV15	-	ATSRVPGEGTDTQY
TRBJ1-6	TRBV20-1	-	SAVWGSPLH
TRBJ1-1	TRBV18	-	ASSPSSMNTEAF
TRBJ1-2	TRBV7-2	TRBD1	ASSLEAPTGAPNYGYT
TRBJ1-2	TRBV14	-	ASSQDALGRDNYGYT
TRBJ2-7	TRBV19	-	ASRRATGTYEQY
TRBJ2-7	TRBV30	TRBD1	AWSADRGRYEQY
TRBJ1-2	TRBV6-6	TRBD1	ASRQGNYGYT
TRBJ1-2	TRBV11-2	TRBD1	ASSLLLGRDRAQGYT
TRBJ2-2	TRBV30	TRBD2	AWSGLAGANTGELF
TRBJ1-2	TRBV5-1	TRBD1	ASSLYGTGGYGYT
TRBJ2-1	TRBV5-1	TRBD1	ASSFGQGPQYEQF